These T cell receptor beta chains were read from a single sample in a study of monozygotic twins with inflammatory bowel disease. TCRdb reworked the 5' RACE reads into one entry per CDR3 protein, no DNA. The listing contains 350,000 to 400,000 distinct CDR3 sequences. Sequenced input: blood. The receptors were gathered from a human donor with ulcerative colitis or Crohn's disease, or a healthy co-twin of an affected twin (not recorded which). Each CDR3 is given with its conserved first and last residue.

v_gene	j_gene	CDR3aa
TRBV3-1	TRBJ1-1	CASSPQGAQNTEAFF
TRBV7-2	TRBJ2-1	CASSLAGTGGGNEQFF
TRBV6-1	TRBJ1-2	CASSGIRDRGRLVYGYTF
TRBV12-3/TRBV12-4	TRBJ2-1	CASSADGGRGTQSSYNEQFF
TRBV7-8	TRBJ2-5	CASSLVGDNRQETQYF
TRBV4-2	TRBJ2-2	CASSQEARDRAGELFF
TRBV18	TRBJ2-5	CASSPRDRVKGKETQYF
TRBV24-1	TRBJ2-5	CATSDGIPGQGSGTQYF
TRBV29-1	TRBJ2-5	CSVDTQGGGETQYF
TRBV6-5	TRBJ2-5	CASSFGGGGPETQYF
TRBV27	TRBJ1-4	CASSRDSATNEKLFF
TRBV20-1	TRBJ2-1	CSARDLKADLYNEQFF
TRBV11-1	TRBJ2-7	CASSFIFQLDRESYEQYF
TRBV7-3	TRBJ2-1	CASSTSSGTYNEQFF
TRBV9	TRBJ2-5	CASSYGTHQETQYF
TRBV27	TRBJ2-7	CASSSRQGDYEQYF
TRBV20-1	TRBJ2-2	CSARVTANTGELFF
TRBV10-3	TRBJ1-1	CAISGTYSIPNTEAFF
TRBV4-3	TRBJ2-3	CASSQLYKGAGDTQYF
TRBV5-6	TRBJ1-5	CASSLAARVGQPQHF
TRBV19	TRBJ2-6	CASSHWRDSGANVLTF
TRBV19	TRBJ2-3	CASILSRQQPGPPDTQYF
TRBV7-2	TRBJ2-3	CASRRGLAGGDTDTQYF
TRBV7-9	TRBJ2-2	CASSFIDRVNTGELFF